This TCR beta chain appears in the sequencing data of a study of technical replicates of blood from several donors. The V gene end was trimmed by 2 bases and the J gene end by 5 bases; junction bases not matched to a gene: 5. CDR3 length: 15 amino acids. CDR1 SGHNT and CDR2 YYREEE come from the germline V gene (reference sequence). Clones were read by immunoSEQ multiplex PCR, and TCRdb kept only the in-frame ones, dropping some. The repertoire holds approximately 51,000 clones, with about 93% as singletons. This TCR was sampled from a human donor in good health. Some clones in this sample may be carry-over from other donors' samples. Sequenced material: PBMCs. The chain links TRBV5-4 to TRBJ2-5, with 11 nucleotides matching TRBD2. CDR3 residues: CASSLLAGGVETQYF. CDR3 bases: TGTGCCAGCAGCTTATTAGCGGGGGGGGTGGAGACCCAGTACTTC.